This entry concerns a single T cell receptor beta chain. These data belong to a study of blood T cell repertoires in COVID-19. The CDR3 is made up of 15 amino acids. Deletions cut 4 bases from V and 1 base from J, with 10 bases between. Looked up from germline, CDR1 is LGHNA and CDR2 is YNFKEQ. This table comes from immunoSEQ multiplex PCR, and its TCRdb copy is limited to in-frame clones, with some not included. Of hundreds of thousands of clones in the sample, around 87% were seen once. The sequence derives from a woman in her forties or fifties who had recovered from COVID-19. The chain couples TRBV4-2 to TRBJ2-2; D gene uncertain. The sequenced material came from peripheral blood. The CDR3 DNA reads as TGTGCCAGCAGCCTTCGTACGGGGAACACCGGGGAGCTGTTTTTT. Translated, it gives CASSLRTGNTGELFF.